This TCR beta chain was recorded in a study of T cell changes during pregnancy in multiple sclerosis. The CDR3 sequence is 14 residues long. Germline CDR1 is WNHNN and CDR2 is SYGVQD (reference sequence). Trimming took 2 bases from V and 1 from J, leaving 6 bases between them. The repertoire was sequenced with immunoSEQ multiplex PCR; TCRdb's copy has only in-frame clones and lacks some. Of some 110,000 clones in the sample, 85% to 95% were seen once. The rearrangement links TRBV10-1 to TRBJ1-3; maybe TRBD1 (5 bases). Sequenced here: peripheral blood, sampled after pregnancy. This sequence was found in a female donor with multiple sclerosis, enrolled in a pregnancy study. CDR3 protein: CASSEDSSGNTIYF. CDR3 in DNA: TGCGCCAGCAGTGAGGACAGTTCTGGAAACACCATATATTTT.